This TCR beta chain is from a study of blood T cell repertoires in COVID-19. Study in general: Sites in the United States, Italy and Spain provided acute and convalescent COVID-19 samples. T cells, B-cell-depleted T cells, or PBMCs supplied cDNA or gDNA.

The Seattle site enrolled patients during active infection and followed them longitudinally. The assay was immunoSEQ multiplex PCR, and TCRdb's table has in-frame clones only and misses some. Of tens of thousands of clones in the sample, about 83% are singletons; the top ten hold around 7%. The V gene end was trimmed by 2 bases and the J gene end by 4 bases; junction bases not matched to a gene: 7. The CDR3 spans 16 residues. Germline V lookup: CDR1 MNHNS, CDR2 SASEGT. This clone showed up just a few times. The V call is TRBV6-1, the J call TRBJ1-5, with 8 nucleotides matching TRBD1. The sequencing input was peripheral blood. The TCR comes from a man aged 25-45 years with COVID-19, enrolled during active disease. The CDR3 here is CASSEYLDRVNQPQHF. CDR3 bases: TGTGCCAGCAGTGAATATCTGGACAGGGTGAATCAGCCCCAGCATTTT.